The 29 T cell receptor beta chains below all came from one sample that was sequenced in a study of shared clonotypes between healthy human individuals. Method: immunoSEQ multiplex PCR; TCRdb's copy keeps in-frame clones and lacks some. This table has millions of clones, approximately 95% appearing once. CD45RO-negative cells were positively selected for CCR7, leaving out terminally differentiated effector memory CD45RA+ cells. Sequenced input: naive CD8+ T cells sorted from blood. The receptors shown here come from a man younger than 35 in good health.

V gene TRBV28 combines with J gene TRBJ2-5; perhaps TRBD2 as D (6 bases). Trimming removed 2 bases at V and 4 bases at J, with 23 bases between. The CDR3 has 18 residues. The germline CDR1 and CDR2 sequences are MDHEN and SYDVKM. The CDR3 bases are TGTGCCAGCAGTTTAACGACAAGGACTACGAGGCTCTTAGAGACCCAGTACTTC. Translating gives CASSLTTRTTRLLETQYF.

The gene calls are TRBV28 and TRBJ2-5; D call uncertain. The CDR3 totals 13 residues. Trimming pared 5 bases from V and 4 bases from J, leaving 11 bases between. Germline loops: CDR1 MDHEN, CDR2 SYDVKM. The CDR3 is CASSPDVGETQYF. In DNA, the CDR3 is TGTGCCAGCAGTCCCGATGTGGGAGAGACCCAGTACTTC.

The V call is TRBV7-2, the J call TRBJ2-3; D is unresolved. From germline, CDR1 is SGHTA and CDR2 FQGNSA. Trimming stripped 1 base from V and 1 base from J, with 9 bases between. The CDR3 covers 15 residues. The DNA for the CDR3 is TGTGCCAGCAGCTTAGGTAGTGAGGGCACAGATACGCAGTATTTT. Amino acid sequence: CASSLGSEGTDTQYF. Supplemented by reference TRBV7-2 and TRBJ2-3, the full variable domain reads GAGVSQSPSNKVTEKGKDVELRCDPISGHTALYWYRQSLGQGLEFLIYFQGNSAPDKSGLPSDRFSAERTGGSVSTLTIQRTQQEDSAVYLCASSLGSEGTDTQYFGPGTRLTVL.

Concerning this clone itself: Other DNA sequences in the same sample also yield this CDR3. The chain joins TRBV9 to TRBJ2-1; D perhaps matches TRBD2 (6 bases). Germline assignment: CDR1 SGDLS and CDR2 YYNGEE. The length of the CDR3 is 14 residues. V lost 2 bases and J lost 4, with 10 bases in between. In DNA form, the CDR3 reads TGTGCCAGCAGCGTCGGGGGAGATTACAATGAGCAGTTCTTC. Residues: CASSVGGDYNEQFF.

This chain connects TRBV5-6 to TRBJ2-3, with TRBD1 identical over 7 bases. Germline-derived CDR1 and CDR2 are SGHDT and YYEEEE. V was pared by 4 bases and J by 3 bases, with 8 bases of the junction left unmatched. This CDR3 is 15 amino acids long. The CDR3 loop reads CASSLQGLGTDTQYF. Written as DNA, the CDR3 is TGTGCCAGCAGCCTACAGGGGTTGGGGACAGATACGCAGTATTTT.

This clone was found once. The chain employs TRBV11-1 and TRBJ2-7, with D tentatively TRBD1 or TRBD2 (6 bases each). CDR3 size: 16 residues. The germline V gene encodes CDR1 SGHAT and CDR2 FQDESV (reference sequence). Between the trimmed V and J ends, which lost 5 bases and 3 bases, there was a span of 20 bases. CDR3 protein: CASSPEEGGEDYEQYF. DNA of the CDR3: TGTGCCAGCAGCCCTGAGGAGGGGGGCGAGGACTACGAGCAGTACTTC.

Details on this clone: Other DNA sequences from this sample encode an identical CDR3 as well. The V gene is TRBV9, the J gene TRBJ1-2; maybe TRBD1 (5 bases). The CDR3 totals 15 residues. Germline V lookup: CDR1 SGDLS, CDR2 YYNGEE. The germline V and J ends were trimmed by 2 bases and 0 bases, with 11 bases remaining between them. CDR3 amino acids: CASSVTGTANYGYTF. CDR3 sequence (DNA): TGTGCCAGCAGCGTTACAGGAACTGCTAACTATGGCTACACCTTC.

The chain couples TRBV7-6 to TRBJ1-1; no clear D. V lost 6 bases and J lost 4, with 12 bases in between. CDR3 length equals 13 residues. The V gene's germline CDR1 is SGHVS and CDR2 FNYEAQ. CDR3 nucleotide sequence: TGTGCCAGCAGTACTGGGTTCGCCACTGAAGCTTTCTTT. Protein: CASSTGFATEAFF.

The DNA of the CDR3 is TGTGCCAGCAGCGTAGAAGGAGGGACAACTAATGAAAAACTGTTTTTT. Its protein is CASSVEGGTTNEKLFF. This chain links TRBV9 with TRBJ1-4; no firm D call. Per germline, CDR1 SGDLS and CDR2 YYNGEE. The CDR3 is 16 amino acids. Trimming stripped 0 bases from V and 0 bases from J, with 9 bases between.

V usage is TRBV7-8 and J usage is TRBJ2-3, with TRBD2 identical over 7 bases. The CDR3 has 16 amino acids. The germline gives CDR1 SGHVS, CDR2 FQNEAQ. With 5 bases clipped from V and 4 bases from J, the junction kept 12 bases outside the gene matches. The CDR3 DNA follows: TGTGCCAGCAGCCTAGGTGGGGGGGGAATCGCAGATACGCAGTATTTT. As protein: CASSLGGGGIADTQYF.

J is TRBJ2-1 and V is TRBV7-9, with 7 bases aligning to TRBD1. Germline V gene data show CDR1 as SEHNR and CDR2 as FQNEAQ (reference sequence). This CDR3 is 16 amino acids long. The ends lost 3 bases at V and 2 bases at J; junction bases unmatched: 7. The CDR3 DNA follows: TGTGCCAGCAGCTTCCGACAGGGACCTACCTACAATGAGCAGTTCTTC. This codes for CASSFRQGPTYNEQFF.

This rearrangement joins TRBV9 to TRBJ1-5, with 7 positions matching TRBD1. This CDR3 is 16 amino acids long. V dropped 0 bases and J dropped 1; count of bases not matched to a gene: 4. Germline CDR1 and CDR2: SGDLS and YYNGEE. The CDR3 spells CASSVGTGLSNQPQHF. The CDR3 DNA reads TGTGCCAGCAGCGTAGGGACAGGTTTAAGCAATCAGCCCCAGCATTTT.

This chain links TRBV13 with TRBJ1-2; D remains unclear. The CDR3 contains 15 residues. V dropped 5 bases and J dropped 0 bases, with 13 bases sitting between them. The germline V gene encodes CDR1 PRHDT and CDR2 FYEKMQ (reference sequence). The CDR3 nucleotides are TGTGCCAGCAGCCCTAACAGCCAGACTAACTATGGCTACACCTTC. Its translation: CASSPNSQTNYGYTF.

The rearrangement links TRBV13 to TRBJ2-5; either TRBD1 or TRBD2 may supply D (5 bases each). This CDR3 region has 14 residues. The V end lost 2 bases, the J end lost 1 base, and 8 bases lay between the germline ends. Per the germline V gene, CDR1 is PRHDT and CDR2 is FYEKMQ (reference sequence). The CDR3 region is CASSLRGAQETQYF. The CDR3 DNA reads as TGTGCCAGCAGCTTAAGAGGGGCCCAAGAGACCCAGTACTTC.

The V and J genes are TRBV10-3 and TRBJ2-5, with 8 bases identical to TRBD1. Germline CDR1 ENHRY, CDR2 SYGVKD. V trimming: 3 bases; J trimming: 5 bases; junction bases outside the gene matches: 8. The CDR3 totals 15 residues. The CDR3 nucleotides read TGTGCCATCAGTGAAGTCGACAGGGGTACGGAGACCCAGTACTTC. It is translated as CAISEVDRGTETQYF.

This chain connects TRBV29-1 to TRBJ2-1; 13 nucleotides line up with TRBD2. Germline V gene sequence: CDR1 SQVTM, CDR2 ANQGSEA. The V segment lost 7 bases and the J segment 1 base; nucleotides outside the gene matches: 7. CDR3 length equals 16 residues. CDR3 bases: TGCAGCGCTGCCCCACTAGCGGGGGGGTCCTACAATGAGCAGTTCTTC. Translation gives CSAAPLAGGSYNEQFF.

This clone was detected only once. V and J are TRBV5-6 and TRBJ2-7; D not certain. Trimming removed 0 bases from V and 6 bases from J, with 13 bases in between. CDR3 size: 14 residues. The germline CDR1 and CDR2 sequences are SGHDT and YYEEEE. This CDR3 is CASSLGTWTSEQYF. DNA of the CDR3: TGTGCCAGCAGCTTGGGTACCTGGACCAGCGAGCAGTACTTC.

The chain uses TRBV30 and TRBJ1-1; D unclear. The germline V and J ends were trimmed by 0 bases and 7 bases, with 12 bases remaining between them. The CDR3 loop spans 13 amino acids. Germline V gene data show CDR1 as GTSNPN and CDR2 as SVGIG (reference sequence). The CDR3 region is CAWSVRGFDEAFF. DNA of the CDR3: TGTGCCTGGAGTGTACGGGGTTTTGATGAAGCTTTCTTT.

The rearrangement links TRBV5-8 to TRBJ1-6; 8 positions match TRBD1. The CDR3 has 15 amino acids. Per the germline V gene, CDR1 is SGHTS and CDR2 is YDEGEE. V dropped 4 bases and J dropped 8; count of bases not matched to a gene: 8. CDR3 amino acids: CASSPGQGTDSPLHF. DNA of the CDR3: TGTGCCAGCAGCCCCGGACAGGGAACGGATTCACCCCTCCACTTT. The complete variable domain, with remaining parts taken from reference TRBV5-8 and TRBJ1-6, reads EAGVTQSPTHLIKTRGQQATLRCSPISGHTSVYWYQQALGLGLQFLLWYDEGEERNRGNFPPRFSGRQFPNYSSELNVNALELEDSALYLCASSPGQGTDSPLHFGNGTRLTVT.

The chain couples TRBV19 to TRBJ2-7, with 8 positions matching TRBD2. With V trimmed by 5 bases and J by 5 bases, 5 bases remained unmatched. There are 13 residues in the CDR3. Per the germline V gene, CDR1 is LNHDA and CDR2 is SQIVND (reference sequence). In DNA, the CDR3 is TGTGCCAGTAGTCTAGGACTAGCCAACGAGCAGTACTTC. This encodes CASSLGLANEQYF.

The chain couples TRBV4-3 to TRBJ2-1; D possibly corresponds to TRBD2 (5 bases). The CDR3 loop spans 16 amino acids. In germline, CDR1 is LGHNA, CDR2 YSLEER. Trimming cost V 3 bases and J 7 bases, with 19 bases left between them. CDR3 nucleotides: TGCGCCAGCAGCCATCTCCCCGTTGGCGGCGGGAATGAGCAGTTCTTC. Its protein product is CASSHLPVGGGNEQFF.

The V gene is TRBV4-1, the J gene TRBJ2-7; TRBD2 matches 8 bases. Germline values: CDR1 MGHRA, CDR2 YSYEKL. The ends lost 0 bases at V and 2 bases at J; junction bases unmatched: 3. The CDR3 spans 15 residues. The CDR3 sequence: CASSQEASGPYEQYF. CDR3 coding DNA: TGCGCCAGCAGCCAAGAGGCTAGCGGGCCCTACGAGCAGTACTTC.

The J gene is TRBJ2-1, the V gene TRBV1; the D segment call TRBD2 is taken from the table without a DNA check. TRBV1 is given as a pseudogene. This CDR3 has 18 residues. DNA for the CDR3: TGCACCAGCAGCCAACGGTCCCATCTAGCGGGATCGTACAATGAGCAGTTCTTC. This sequence encodes CTSSQRSHLAGSYNEQFF.

Regarding this clone: The same CDR3 can be traced to other DNA sequences in this sample. The gene calls are TRBV6-6 and TRBJ2-7; the D gene is possibly TRBD2 (5 bases). V was clipped by 0 bases and J by 3 bases, with 6 bases between them. The CDR3 has 13 residues. The germline V gene has CDR1 MNHNY and CDR2 SVGAGI (reference sequence). The CDR3: CASSYSRDYEQYF. The CDR3 coding sequence is TGTGCCAGCAGTTACTCACGGGACTACGAGCAGTACTTC.

This clone has a single count. The CDR3 DNA is TGTGCCACCAGCGTACAAAGATTCACCGGGGAGCTGTTTTTT. The encoded protein is CATSVQRFTGELFF. The chain combines TRBV15 with TRBJ2-2, with unresolved D. The V end was cut by 5 bases, the J end by 4 bases, with 11 bases between. Germline V gene sequence: CDR1 LNHNV, CDR2 YYDKDF (reference sequence). The CDR3 spans 14 residues.

The genes are TRBV5-1 and TRBJ2-3; TRBD1 matches at 11 bases. V trimming: 5 bases; J trimming: 4 bases; junction bases outside the gene matches: 12. This CDR3 spans 17 amino acids. Germline CDR1 is SGHRS and CDR2 is YFSETQ. CDR3 loop: CASRGPEGQGAPDTQYF. DNA for the CDR3: TGCGCCAGCAGGGGGCCCGAAGGACAGGGGGCTCCAGATACGCAGTATTTT.

V usage is TRBV2 and J usage is TRBJ2-5; D gene unclear. CDR3 length equals 13 residues. Trimming took off 10 bases at V and 2 bases at J, with 14 bases between the two ends. The germline CDR1 and CDR2 sequences are SNHLY and FYNNEI. The CDR3 bases are TGTGCCATCCTCCTGGGGTGGCAAGAGACCCAGTACTTC. Encoded protein: CAILLGWQETQYF.

Comments on this clone: Other DNA sequences in the same sample also yield this CDR3. This chain connects TRBV7-9 to TRBJ2-3; no definite D call. CDR3 length: 11 residues. V lost 8 bases and J 6 bases, leaving 9 bases between the germline ends. Per the germline V gene, CDR1 is SEHNR and CDR2 is FQNEAQ (reference sequence). The CDR3 loop is CASSAGDTQYF. The CDR3 region has the DNA TGTGCCAGCTCCGCAGGCGATACGCAGTATTTT. Based on the CDR3 plus reference TRBV7-9 and TRBJ2-3, the full variable domain is DTGVSQNPRHKITKRGQNVTFRCDPISEHNRLYWYRQTLGQGPEFLTYFQNEAQLEKSRLLSDRFSAERPKGSFSTLEIQRTEQGDSAMYLCASSAGDTQYFGPGTRLTVL.

V and J are TRBV27 and TRBJ2-3; TRBD1 matches at 7 bases. Germline CDR1 and CDR2: MNHEY and SMNVEV (reference sequence). Germline trimming cut 8 bases from V and 1 base from J; bases unmatched to any gene: 12. CDR3 size: 16 residues. The CDR3 coding sequence is TGTGCCAGCGCACTAATCGGGACAGTAGGCACAGATACGCAGTATTTT. This gives the protein CASALIGTVGTDTQYF.